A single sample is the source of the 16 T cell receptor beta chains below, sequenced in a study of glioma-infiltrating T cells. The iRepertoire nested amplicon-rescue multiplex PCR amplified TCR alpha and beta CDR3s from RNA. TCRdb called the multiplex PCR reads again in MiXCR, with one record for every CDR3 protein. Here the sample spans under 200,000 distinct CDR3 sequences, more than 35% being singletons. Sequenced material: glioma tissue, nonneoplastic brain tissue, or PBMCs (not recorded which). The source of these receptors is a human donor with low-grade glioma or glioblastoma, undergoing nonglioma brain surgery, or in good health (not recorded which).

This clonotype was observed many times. The CDR3 here is CSARDPLNTEAFF. Here the CDR3 DNA reads TGCAGTGCTAGAGATCCCCTGAACACTGAAGCTTTCTTT. The V and J genes are TRBV20-1 and TRBJ1-1, with unresolved D. The CDR3 is 13 residues long. In germline, CDR1 is DFQATT, CDR2 SNEGSKA (reference sequence). Trimming shortened V by 0 bases and J by 0 bases, and 5 bases separated the two germline ends.

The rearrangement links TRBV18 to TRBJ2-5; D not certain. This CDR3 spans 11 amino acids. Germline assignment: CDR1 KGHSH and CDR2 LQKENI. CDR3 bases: TGTGAAAGCTCACCACAAGAGACCCAGTACTTC. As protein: CESSPQETQYF. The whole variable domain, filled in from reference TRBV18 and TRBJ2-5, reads NAGVMQNPRHLVRRRGQEARLRCSPMKGHSHVYWYRQLPEEGLKFMVYLQKENIIDESGMPKERFSAEFPKEGPSILRIQQVVRGDSAAYFCESSPQETQYFGPGTRLLVL.

The CDR3 protein is CSAERASGSGETQYF. DNA of the CDR3: TGCAGTGCTGAACGAGCTAGCGGGAGCGGTGAGACCCAGTACTTC. The rearrangement uses TRBV20-1 and TRBJ2-5; 10 nucleotides match TRBD2. CDR3 length: 15 residues. The junction had 11 bases not matched to a gene; V was cut back by 5 bases and J by 5 bases. The V gene's germline CDR1 is DFQATT and CDR2 SNEGSKA (reference sequence).

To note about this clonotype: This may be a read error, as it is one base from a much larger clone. CDR3 sequence reads: CASSGVNINQPQHF. CDR3 in DNA: TGTGCCAGCAGCGGCGTGAATATCAATCAGCCCCAGCATTTT. This chain joins TRBV2 and TRBJ1-5; D gene ambiguous. Trimming took 6 bases from V and 3 from J, leaving 12 bases between them. The CDR3 has 14 amino acids. Germline values: CDR1 SNHLY, CDR2 FYNNEI.

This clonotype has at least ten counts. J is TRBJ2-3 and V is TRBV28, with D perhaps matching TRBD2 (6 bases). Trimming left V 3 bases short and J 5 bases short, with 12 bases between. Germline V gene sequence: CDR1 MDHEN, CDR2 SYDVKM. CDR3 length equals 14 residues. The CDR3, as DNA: TGTGCCAGCAGTTTTCGGCAGGGAGGAGATACGCAGTATTTT. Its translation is CASSFRQGGDTQYF.

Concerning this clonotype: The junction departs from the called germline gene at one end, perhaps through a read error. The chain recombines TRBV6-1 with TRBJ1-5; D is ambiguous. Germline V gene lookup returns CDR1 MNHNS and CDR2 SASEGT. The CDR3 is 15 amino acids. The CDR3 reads CASSEVESSNQPQNF. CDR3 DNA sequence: TGTGCCAGCAGTGAAGTCGAAAGTAGCAATCAGCCCCAGAATTTT.

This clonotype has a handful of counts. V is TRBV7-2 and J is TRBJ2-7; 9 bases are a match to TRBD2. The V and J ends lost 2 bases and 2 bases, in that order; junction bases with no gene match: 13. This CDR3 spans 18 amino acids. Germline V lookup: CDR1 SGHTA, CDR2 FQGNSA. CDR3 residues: CASSLNPRGGGRAYEQYF. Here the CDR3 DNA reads TGTGCCAGCAGCTTAAACCCCCGCGGGGGCGGGAGGGCCTACGAGCAGTACTTC.

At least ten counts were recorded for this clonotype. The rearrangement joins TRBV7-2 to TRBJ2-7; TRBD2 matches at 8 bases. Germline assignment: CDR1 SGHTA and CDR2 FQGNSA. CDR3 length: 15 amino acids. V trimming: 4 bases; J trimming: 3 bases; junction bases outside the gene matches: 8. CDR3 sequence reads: CASSYRAGANYEQYF. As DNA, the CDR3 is TGTGCCAGCAGCTACCGAGCGGGGGCAAACTACGAGCAGTACTTC. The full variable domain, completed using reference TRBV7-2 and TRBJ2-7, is GAGVSQSPSNKVTEKGKDVELRCDPISGHTALYWYRQSLGQGLEFLIYFQGNSAPDKSGLPSDRFSAERTGGSVSTLTIQRTQQEDSAVYLCASSYRAGANYEQYFGPGTRLTVT.

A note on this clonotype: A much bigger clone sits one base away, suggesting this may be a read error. The CDR3 bases are TGTGCCAGAGCCGTGGCAGATACGCAGTATTTT. It is translated as CARAVADTQYF. This chain joins TRBV28 and TRBJ2-3; the D is unclear. Germline lookup yields CDR1 MDHEN and CDR2 SYDVKM. V lost 9 bases, J lost 4 bases, and 8 bases lay in between. The CDR3 runs to 11 residues. Complete variable domain (other parts from reference TRBV28 and TRBJ2-3): DVKVTQSSRYLVKRTGEKVFLECVQDMDHENMFWYRQDPGLGLRLIYFSYDVKMKEKGDIPEGYSVSREKKERFSLILESASTNQTSMYLCARAVADTQYFGPGTRLTVL.

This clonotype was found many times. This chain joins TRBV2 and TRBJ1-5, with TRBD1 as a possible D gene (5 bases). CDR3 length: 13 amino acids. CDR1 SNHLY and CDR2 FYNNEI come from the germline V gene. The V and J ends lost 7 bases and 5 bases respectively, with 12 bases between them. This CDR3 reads CASMQGLDQPQHF. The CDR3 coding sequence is TGTGCCAGCATGCAGGGTTTGGATCAGCCCCAGCATTTT.

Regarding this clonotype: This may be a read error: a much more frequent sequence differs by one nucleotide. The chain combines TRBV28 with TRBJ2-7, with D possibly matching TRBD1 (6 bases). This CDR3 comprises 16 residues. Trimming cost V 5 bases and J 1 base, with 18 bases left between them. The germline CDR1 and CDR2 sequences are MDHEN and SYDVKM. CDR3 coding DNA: TGTGCCAGCAGTCGCCTCGGGACATGGCTATCCTACGAGCAGTACTTC. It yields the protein CASSRLGTWLSYEQYF.

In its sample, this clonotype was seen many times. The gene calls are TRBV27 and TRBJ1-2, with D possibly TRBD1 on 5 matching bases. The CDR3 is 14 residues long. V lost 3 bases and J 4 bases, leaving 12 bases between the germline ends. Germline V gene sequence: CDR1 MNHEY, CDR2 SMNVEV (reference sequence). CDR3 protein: CASSLQGRSYGYTF. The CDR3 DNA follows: TGTGCCAGCAGTTTGCAGGGCAGGAGCTATGGCTACACCTTC.

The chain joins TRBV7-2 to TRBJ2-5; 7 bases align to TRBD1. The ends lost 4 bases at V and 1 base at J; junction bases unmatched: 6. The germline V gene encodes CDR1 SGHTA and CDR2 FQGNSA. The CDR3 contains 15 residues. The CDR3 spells CASSSPDRFQETQYF. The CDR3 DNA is TGTGCCAGCAGCTCGCCGGACAGGTTCCAAGAGACCCAGTACTTC.

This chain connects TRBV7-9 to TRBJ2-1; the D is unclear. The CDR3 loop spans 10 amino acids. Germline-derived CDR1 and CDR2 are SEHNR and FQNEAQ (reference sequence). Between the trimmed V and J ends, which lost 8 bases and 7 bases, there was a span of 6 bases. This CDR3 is CASARNEQFF. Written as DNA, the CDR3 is TGTGCCAGCGCCAGGAATGAGCAGTTCTTC.

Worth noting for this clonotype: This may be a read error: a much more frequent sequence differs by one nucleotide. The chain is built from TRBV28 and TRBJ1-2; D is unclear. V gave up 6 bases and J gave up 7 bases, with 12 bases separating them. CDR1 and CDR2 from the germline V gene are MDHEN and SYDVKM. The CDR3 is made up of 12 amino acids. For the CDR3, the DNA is TGTGCCAGCAGGAGCGCCACCGGTGGCTACACCTTC. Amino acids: CASRSATGGYTF.

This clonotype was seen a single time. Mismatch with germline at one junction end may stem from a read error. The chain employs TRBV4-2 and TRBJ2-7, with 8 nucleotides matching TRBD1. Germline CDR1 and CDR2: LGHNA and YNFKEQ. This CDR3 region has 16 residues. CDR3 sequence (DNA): TGTGCCAGCATCCAAGGAGGTGGACAGGGATTAGACGAGCAGTACTTC. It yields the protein CASIQGGGQGLDEQYF.